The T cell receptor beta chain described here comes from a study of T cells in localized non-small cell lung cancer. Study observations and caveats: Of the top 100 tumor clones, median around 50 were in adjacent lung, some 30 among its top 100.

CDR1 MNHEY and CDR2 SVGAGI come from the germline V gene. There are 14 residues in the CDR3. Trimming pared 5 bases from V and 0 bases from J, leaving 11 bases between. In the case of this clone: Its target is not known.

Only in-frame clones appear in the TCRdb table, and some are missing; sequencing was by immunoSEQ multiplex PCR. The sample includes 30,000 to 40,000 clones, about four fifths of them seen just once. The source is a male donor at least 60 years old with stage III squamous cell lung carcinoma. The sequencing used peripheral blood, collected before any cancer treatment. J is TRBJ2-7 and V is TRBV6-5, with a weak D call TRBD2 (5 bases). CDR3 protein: CASSATGSSYEQYF. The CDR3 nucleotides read TGTGCCAGCAGTGCAACGGGGAGCTCCTACGAGCAGTACTTC.